This TCR beta chain was sequenced in a study of OX40 agonist ivuxolimab in advanced cancers. Concerning this clone: The antigen is not known.

V dropped 5 bases and J dropped 8; count of bases not matched to a gene: 5. Germline loops: CDR1 DFQATT, CDR2 SNEGSKA (reference sequence). CDR3 size: 11 residues. Data came from immunoSEQ multiplex PCR; TCRdb stores just in-frame clones and leaves some out. The sample has around 60,000 clones; approximately 83% are singletons. Drawing of blood for sampling happened at baseline, at cycle 4 day 1, and at cycle 7 day 1. Study-wide results and limits: Doses of 0.1 to 3.0 mg/kg were accompanied by clonal expansion of CD4+ and CD8+ blood T cells by week 6.

The starting material was CD4+ or CD8+ T cells sorted from blood, obtained in a trial of the OX40 agonist ivuxolimab. The chain links TRBV20-1 to TRBJ1-2, with 7 positions matching TRBD1. The TCR comes from an adult with an advanced solid tumor such as melanoma, head and neck, liver or kidney cancer. CDR3 sequence: CSAQGGGGYTF. For the CDR3, the DNA is TGCAGTGCTCAGGGGGGGGGAGGCTACACCTTC.